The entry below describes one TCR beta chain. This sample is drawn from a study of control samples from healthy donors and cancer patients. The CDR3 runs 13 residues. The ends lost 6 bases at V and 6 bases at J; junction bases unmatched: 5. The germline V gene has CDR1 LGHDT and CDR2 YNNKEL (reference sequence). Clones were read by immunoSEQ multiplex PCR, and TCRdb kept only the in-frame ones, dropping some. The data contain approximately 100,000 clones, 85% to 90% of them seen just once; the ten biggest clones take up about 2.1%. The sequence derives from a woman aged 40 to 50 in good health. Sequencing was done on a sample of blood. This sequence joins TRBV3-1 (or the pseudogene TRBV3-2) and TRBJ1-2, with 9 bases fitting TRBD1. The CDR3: CASSRGTGNGYTF. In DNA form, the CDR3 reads TGTGCCAGCAGTAGGGGGACAGGGAATGGCTACACCTTC.